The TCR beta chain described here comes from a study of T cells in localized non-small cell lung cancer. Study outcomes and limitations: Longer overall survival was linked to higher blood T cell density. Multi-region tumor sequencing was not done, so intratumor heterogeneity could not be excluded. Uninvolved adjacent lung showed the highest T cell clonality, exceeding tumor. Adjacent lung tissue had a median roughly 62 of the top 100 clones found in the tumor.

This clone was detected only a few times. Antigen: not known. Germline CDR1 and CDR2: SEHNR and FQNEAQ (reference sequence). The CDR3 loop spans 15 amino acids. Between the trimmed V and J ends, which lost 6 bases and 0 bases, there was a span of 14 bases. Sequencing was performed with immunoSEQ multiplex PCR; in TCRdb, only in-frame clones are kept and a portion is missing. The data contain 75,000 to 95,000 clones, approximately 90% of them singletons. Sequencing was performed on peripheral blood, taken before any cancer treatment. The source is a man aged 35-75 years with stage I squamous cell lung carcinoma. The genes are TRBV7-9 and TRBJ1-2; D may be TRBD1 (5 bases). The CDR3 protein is CASRLGTTSNYGYTF. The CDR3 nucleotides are TGTGCCAGCAGACTCGGGACCACCTCTAACTATGGCTACACCTTC. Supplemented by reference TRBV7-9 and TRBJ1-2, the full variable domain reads DTGVSQNPRHKITKRGQNVTFRCDPISEHNRLYWYRQTLGQGPEFLTYFQNEAQLEKSRLLSDRFSAERPKGSFSTLEIQRTEQGDSAMYLCASRLGTTSNYGYTFGSGTRLTVV.